Listed here are 8 T cell receptor beta chains from one sample, sequenced in a study of blood T cell repertoires in COVID-19. Data came from immunoSEQ multiplex PCR; TCRdb stores just in-frame clones and leaves some out. This table has 200,000 or so clones, 75% to 90% appearing once. The sequenced sample was peripheral blood. The receptors were sampled from a human donor in a cohort sampled during active COVID-19.

The V gene is TRBV19, the J gene TRBJ1-1; TRBD1 matches at 9 bases. The germline V gene encodes CDR1 LNHDA and CDR2 SQIVND (reference sequence). The trim removed 10 bases at V and 1 base at J, leaving 10 bases unmatched. This CDR3 is built from 15 residues. CDR3 DNA: TGTGCCACTTCCCCGACAGGGGGATCGAACACTGAAGCTTTCTTT. Amino acid sequence: CATSPTGGSNTEAFF.

The V gene is TRBV27, the J gene TRBJ1-1; 7 nucleotides match TRBD1. V lost 1 base to trimming and J lost 1 base; unmatched junction nucleotides: 12. This CDR3 region has 18 residues. From germline, CDR1 is MNHEY and CDR2 SMNVEV (reference sequence). The CDR3 DNA reads TGTGCCAGCAGTTTATTCTCTTCGGGACAGCGAAGGAACACTGAAGCTTTCTTT. Translation gives CASSLFSSGQRRNTEAFF.

This clone was recorded once. The V call is TRBV13, the J call TRBJ2-1; 13 positions agree with TRBD2. Germline CDR1 is PRHDT and CDR2 is FYEKMQ (reference sequence). Trimming removed 1 base from V and 2 bases from J; junction bases left unmatched: 8. This CDR3 comprises 19 residues. The CDR3 DNA reads TGTGCCAGCAGCTTAGCCCTCGGACTAGCGGGAGTTACCTACAATGAGCAGTTCTTC. Protein: CASSLALGLAGVTYNEQFF.

This rearrangement joins TRBV18 to TRBJ2-7; perhaps TRBD2 as D (6 bases). The CDR3 consists of 17 residues. The germline V gene encodes CDR1 KGHSH and CDR2 LQKENI. Between the trimmed V and J ends, which lost 1 base and 1 base, there was a span of 17 bases. CDR3 sequence reads: CASSPLLRNRESYEQYF. The CDR3 DNA is TGTGCCAGCTCACCACTCTTAAGGAACCGGGAGTCCTACGAGCAGTACTTC.

This clone has a handful of counts. J is TRBJ2-1 and V is TRBV27, with 12 bases matching TRBD1. V shed 4 bases and J 11 bases; nucleotides not matched to a gene: 9. The CDR3 has 15 residues. CDR1 MNHEY and CDR2 SMNVEV come from the germline V gene (reference sequence). The CDR3 DNA reads as TGTGCCAGCAGTTATACCCGGGACAGGGGGCGTCAGCAGTTCTTC. The encoded protein is CASSYTRDRGRQQFF.

V is TRBV4-1 and J is TRBJ2-1; 7 nucleotides line up with TRBD2. The CDR3 covers 17 residues. CDR1 MGHRA and CDR2 YSYEKL come from the germline V gene. V shed 1 base and J 2 bases; nucleotides not matched to a gene: 8. The CDR3, as DNA: TGCGCCAGCAGCCAAGTGGTGCGGGAGCGGACCTACAATGAGCAGTTCTTC. It specifies CASSQVVRERTYNEQFF.

This sequence joins TRBV6-5 and TRBJ1-1, with D possibly matching TRBD1 (6 bases). Germline CDR1 reads MNHEY; CDR2 reads SVGAGI. The germline V and J ends were trimmed by 7 bases and 0 bases, with 12 bases remaining between them. The CDR3 length is 14 residues. CDR3 sequence reads: CASTSQGMNTEAFF. In nucleotides, the CDR3 is TGTGCCAGCACCTCACAGGGCATGAACACTGAAGCTTTCTTT.

This rearrangement joins TRBV28 to TRBJ2-1, with 8 bases lining up with TRBD2. The CDR3 contains 16 residues. Germline V gene lookup returns CDR1 MDHEN and CDR2 SYDVKM. V lost 6 bases, J lost 0 bases, and 7 bases stayed unmatched. The DNA for the CDR3 is TGTGCCAGCAGCCTACTAGCGGTTAGCTCCTACAATGAGCAGTTCTTC. Protein product: CASSLLAVSSYNEQFF.